This T cell receptor (beta chain) was recovered during a study of post-analysis software for immune sequencing data. Study-level findings and limits: Patients had higher frequencies than controls of about five TRBV segments, including TRBV5-6, TRBV5-1 and TRBV20-1.

In germline, CDR1 is SGDLS, CDR2 YYNGEE. V dropped 2 bases and J dropped 2; count of bases not matched to a gene: 7. The CDR3 spans 16 residues. As regards this clonotype: No antigen is known for it.

Unique-molecular-identifier-tagged TCR beta cDNA libraries were used. TCRdb reanalysed the PCR reads using MiXCR and keeps one entry per CDR3 protein. The sample contains roughly 800,000 distinct CDR3 sequences, around 50% of which appear only once. This sequence joins TRBV9 and TRBJ2-1; TRBD2 matches 7 bases. The origin of this receptor is a girl aged 5-17 years with multiple sclerosis. The source material was blood. This CDR3 reads CASSVRTSEAYNEQFF. The CDR3 DNA is TGTGCCAGCAGCGTGAGGACTAGTGAGGCCTACAATGAGCAGTTCTTC.